Below are 10 T cell receptor beta chains sequenced from a single sample in a study of cytomegalovirus exposure and HLA in healthy donors. Primers for the PCR totalled 60 Vbeta and 13 Jbeta. Using immunoSEQ multiplex PCR, the repertoire was profiled, and TCRdb retains in-frame clones only, with some absent. The table lists over 150,000 clones, almost 75% of them singletons. Sequencing was done on a sample of PBMCs. These receptors came from a woman between 25 and 40 years old in good health and CMV-seropositive.

CDR3 bases: TGTGCCAGCAGCGTGCCGACTGCTAGCACAGATACGCAGTATTTT. The encoded protein is CASSVPTASTDTQYF. The J gene is TRBJ2-3, the V gene TRBV7-9; D is ambiguous. There are 15 residues in the CDR3. The germline V and J ends were trimmed by 5 bases and 0 bases, with 12 bases remaining between them. Germline CDR1 and CDR2: SEHNR and FQNEAQ (reference sequence).

V gene TRBV14 combines with J gene TRBJ2-3; D ambiguous. V lost 0 bases to trimming and J lost 6 bases, with 16 bases between them. CDR3 length: 16 amino acids. The germline V gene encodes CDR1 SGHDN and CDR2 FVKESK. In nucleotides, the CDR3 is TGTGCCAGCAGCCAAGATCCGTCGATTTTGCGGGATACGCAGTATTTT. It translates to CASSQDPSILRDTQYF.

This rearrangement joins TRBV27 to TRBJ1-1; TRBD1 might be the D (6 bases). The germline V gene encodes CDR1 MNHEY and CDR2 SMNVEV (reference sequence). Trimming pared 5 bases from V and 0 bases from J, leaving 10 bases between. CDR3 size: 14 residues. The chain's CDR3 is CASSVQGLNTEAFF. The CDR3 DNA follows: TGTGCCAGCAGTGTACAGGGATTGAACACTGAAGCTTTCTTT.

This sequence joins TRBV6-1 and TRBJ2-7, with TRBD1 matching 10 bases. The trim removed 4 bases at V and 7 bases at J, leaving 4 bases unmatched. Germline values: CDR1 MNHNS, CDR2 SASEGT. The CDR3 covers 13 residues. The CDR3 DNA reads as TGTGCCAGCAGTGGACAGGGGGCAGGGGAGCAGTACTTC. Amino acid sequence: CASSGQGAGEQYF.

The CDR3 here is CASSLVVSGTNEQFF. CDR3 in DNA: TGCGCCAGCAGCTTGGTTGTTAGCGGGACAAATGAGCAGTTCTTC. The V call is TRBV5-1, the J call TRBJ2-1; 8 bases are shared with TRBD2. Germline assignment: CDR1 SGHRS and CDR2 YFSETQ. CDR3 length: 15 amino acids. V lost 0 bases and J lost 7; bases outside the gene matches: 6.

This rearrangement joins TRBV10-3 to TRBJ2-1; 9 nucleotides line up with TRBD2. This CDR3 spans 16 amino acids. Germline V lookup: CDR1 ENHRY, CDR2 SYGVKD. After removal of 6 bases from V and 7 bases from J, the junction contained 13 bases not matched to a gene. The CDR3 DNA is TGTGCCATCAGCGGAAGGCCGGGGCGGGAGGGAAATGAGCAGTTCTTC. It translates to CAISGRPGREGNEQFF.

This chain joins TRBV2 and TRBJ2-1, with 10 bases aligning to TRBD2. The CDR3 has 16 residues. J was trimmed by 1 base and V by 5 bases; bases with no gene match: 5. Germline assignment: CDR1 SNHLY and CDR2 FYNNEI. DNA of the CDR3: TGTGCCAGCAGTCCAAGACTAGCGGGTTCCTACAATGAGCAGTTCTTC. Its translation is CASSPRLAGSYNEQFF.

The rearrangement joins TRBV5-8 to TRBJ2-1, with D tentatively TRBD2 (5 bases). Germline V gene sequence: CDR1 SGHTS, CDR2 YDEGEE. The CDR3 has 14 residues. The V end lost 2 bases, the J end lost 9 bases, and 15 bases lay between the germline ends. CDR3 DNA: TGTGCCAGCAGCTTATGGGGTCTAGCTCCTGAGCAGTTCTTC. This encodes CASSLWGLAPEQFF. The full variable domain, completed using reference TRBV5-8 and TRBJ2-1, is EAGVTQSPTHLIKTRGQQATLRCSPISGHTSVYWYQQALGLGLQFLLWYDEGEERNRGNFPPRFSGRQFPNYSSELNVNALELEDSALYLCASSLWGLAPEQFFGPGTRLTVL.

This clone was recorded once. This chain connects TRBV5-4 to TRBJ1-1, with 9 bases aligning to TRBD1. V lost 1 base to trimming and J lost 6 bases; unmatched junction nucleotides: 10. The length of the CDR3 is 16 residues. Germline V gene data show CDR1 as SGHNT and CDR2 as YYREEE (reference sequence). The CDR3 here is CASSLSYRGRKAEAFF. The CDR3 DNA is TGTGCCAGCAGCTTGTCTTACAGGGGGCGTAAGGCTGAAGCTTTCTTT.

The rearrangement uses TRBV5-1 and TRBJ2-2; 8 bases fit TRBD1. The V and J ends lost 3 bases and 4 bases, in that order; junction bases with no gene match: 11. Germline V gene data show CDR1 as SGHRS and CDR2 as YFSETQ. This CDR3 is 17 amino acids long. The DNA for the CDR3 is TGCGCCAGCAGCTGGGGACAGGCTCAGTTGGGCACCGGGGAGCTGTTTTTT. The encoded protein is CASSWGQAQLGTGELFF. Full variable domain (remainder filled in from reference TRBV5-1 and TRBJ2-2): KAGVTQTPRYLIKTRGQQVTLSCSPISGHRSVSWYQQTPGQGLQFLFEYFSETQRNKGNFPGRFSGRQFSNSRSEMNVSTLELGDSALYLCASSWGQAQLGTGELFFGEGSRLTVL.